A selection of T cell receptor beta chains follows, all from one sample in a study of CD8 T cells in Susac syndrome. Via MiXCR, TCRdb re-called the immunoSEQ multiplex PCR reads, giving one row per CDR3 protein. The sample includes 120,000 to 150,000 distinct CDR3 sequences, approximately 93% of them seen just once. Source material: CD4+ T cells from PBMCs. The receptors stem from a human donor in good health. CDR3s include the opening cysteine and the closing phenylalanine or tryptophan. A D gene is named only where the DNA matches it firmly. Clone size, where shown, is once, few, many, or a class for clones that have expanded.

v_gene: TRBV12-3/TRBV12-4; d_gene: NA; j_gene: TRBJ2-1; abundance: NA; CDR3aa: CASTRRGIYEQFF; CDR3nt: TGTGCCAGCACCCGACGCGGGATCTATGAGCAGTTCTTC
v_gene: TRBV12-5; d_gene: NA; j_gene: TRBJ1-2; abundance: once; CDR3aa: CASGSSTGLNYGYTF; CDR3nt: TGTGCTAGTGGTTCATCGACAGGCTTGAACTATGGCTACACCTTC
v_gene: TRBV7-9; d_gene: NA; j_gene: TRBJ1-3; abundance: NA; CDR3aa: CASNVAGRGSGEGNTIYF; CDR3nt: TGTGCCAGCAACGTCGCCGGGAGGGGGAGTGGGGAAGGAAACACCATATATTTT
v_gene: TRBV9; d_gene: TRBD1; j_gene: TRBJ2-7; abundance: NA; CDR3aa: CASSVGGQGSPYEQYF; CDR3nt: TGTGCCAGCAGCGTAGGGGGACAGGGCAGTCCCTACGAGCAGTACTTC
v_gene: TRBV15; d_gene: NA; j_gene: TRBJ1-5; abundance: NA; CDR3aa: CATSRTEGVGNQPQHF; CDR3nt: TGTGCCACCAGCAGAACGGAAGGGGTGGGGAATCAGCCCCAGCATTTT
v_gene: TRBV12-5; d_gene: NA; j_gene: TRBJ2-7; abundance: NA; CDR3aa: CASGLQGVSYEQYF; CDR3nt: TGTGCTAGTGGGTTACAGGGAGTCTCATACGAGCAGTACTTC
v_gene: TRBV7-9; d_gene: NA; j_gene: TRBJ1-5; abundance: NA; CDR3aa: CASSHGLNQPQHF; CDR3nt: TGTGCCAGCAGCCACGGATTGAATCAGCCCCAGCATTTT
v_gene: TRBV20-1; d_gene: TRBD2; j_gene: TRBJ2-3; abundance: NA; CDR3aa: CSATTSGISTDTQYF; CDR3nt: TGCAGTGCTACGACTAGCGGGATCAGCACAGATACGCAGTATTTT
v_gene: TRBV27; d_gene: TRBD1; j_gene: TRBJ1-2; abundance: NA; CDR3aa: CASSSPYRGDYGYTF; CDR3nt: TGTGCCAGCAGTAGCCCATACAGGGGCGACTATGGCTACACCTTC
v_gene: TRBV20-1; d_gene: TRBD1; j_gene: TRBJ1-1; abundance: NA; CDR3aa: CSAHRGADTEAFF; CDR3nt: TGCAGTGCCCACAGGGGGGCGGACACTGAAGCTTTCTTT
v_gene: TRBV20-1; d_gene: TRBD2; j_gene: TRBJ2-3; abundance: NA; CDR3aa: CSARGSGRVADTQYF; CDR3nt: TGCAGTGCCAGGGGTAGCGGGAGGGTCGCAGATACGCAGTATTTT
v_gene: TRBV18; d_gene: TRBD1; j_gene: TRBJ1-5; abundance: NA; CDR3aa: CASSPAGTGAF; CDR3nt: TGTGCCAGCTCACCAGCCGGGACAGGGGCATTT
v_gene: TRBV29-1; d_gene: TRBD1; j_gene: TRBJ1-5; abundance: NA; CDR3aa: CSVGTGNQPQHF; CDR3nt: TGCAGCGTTGGGACAGGTAATCAGCCCCAGCATTTT
v_gene: TRBV20-1; d_gene: NA; j_gene: TRBJ1-3; abundance: NA; CDR3aa: CSARGGTGNTIYF; CDR3nt: TGCAGTGCTAGAGGGGGTACTGGAAACACCATATATTTT
v_gene: TRBV27; d_gene: NA; j_gene: TRBJ1-1; abundance: NA; CDR3aa: CASSLNLANTEAFF; CDR3nt: TGTGCCAGCAGTTTAAACCTAGCCAACACTGAAGCTTTCTTT
v_gene: TRBV10-3; d_gene: TRBD2; j_gene: TRBJ2-7; abundance: once; CDR3aa: CAISGISGTSYEQYF; CDR3nt: TGTGCCATCAGTGGCATTAGCGGGACCTCCTACGAGCAGTACTTC
v_gene: TRBV6-5; d_gene: NA; j_gene: TRBJ1-2; abundance: NA; CDR3aa: CASSYLAGGGYTF; CDR3nt: TGTGCCAGCAGTTACTTGGCGGGCGGGGGCTACACCTTC
v_gene: TRBV10-3; d_gene: TRBD2; j_gene: TRBJ2-7; abundance: NA; CDR3aa: CATQKGLAGEGQYF; CDR3nt: TGTGCCACCCAAAAGGGACTAGCGGGAGAGGGGCAGTACTTC
v_gene: TRBV19; d_gene: TRBD1; j_gene: TRBJ1-1; abundance: NA; CDR3aa: CAYYRGGRYAFF; CDR3nt: TGTGCCTATTACAGGGGGGGACGGTATGCTTTCTTT
v_gene: TRBV18; d_gene: NA; j_gene: TRBJ1-1; abundance: NA; CDR3aa: CASSRLQGRNTEAFF; CDR3nt: TGTGCCAGCTCACGCCTCCAGGGGAGAAACACTGAAGCTTTCTTT
v_gene: TRBV28; d_gene: TRBD1; j_gene: TRBJ2-4; abundance: once; CDR3aa: CASSLGQGPNIQYF; CDR3nt: TGTGCCAGCAGCCTGGGACAGGGACCAAACATTCAGTACTTC
v_gene: TRBV2; d_gene: NA; j_gene: TRBJ2-4; abundance: NA; CDR3aa: CASSATDLAKNIQYF; CDR3nt: TGTGCCAGCAGCGCCACTGATCTAGCCAAAAACATTCAGTACTTC